This T cell receptor (beta chain) is drawn from a study of blood T cell dynamics during melanoma immunotherapy. Only in-frame clones appear in the TCRdb table, and some are missing; sequencing was by immunoSEQ multiplex PCR. In the table there are tens of thousands of clones, over 85% of which are singletons. Time point given: pre-treatment baseline. This CDR3 has 15 residues. CDR1 and CDR2 (germline): MGHDK, SYGVNS. V was pared by 3 bases and J by 9 bases, with 8 bases of the junction left unmatched. Sequenced material: blood, taken from a patient treated with checkpoint blockade. The J gene is TRBJ2-3, the V gene TRBV25-1; 11 bases are shared with TRBD2. The receptor's source is a human donor with melanoma. The CDR3, as DNA: TGTGCCAGCAGTGATCCGGCACTAGCGGGAGAAACGCAGTATTTT. Amino acid sequence: CASSDPALAGETQYF. Combining the CDR3 with reference TRBV25-1 and TRBJ2-3 gives the whole variable domain EADIYQTPRYLVIGTGKKITLECSQTMGHDKMYWYQQDPGMELHLIHYSYGVNSTEKGDLSSESTVSRIRTEHFPLTLESARPSHTSQYLCASSDPALAGETQYFGPGTRLTVL.